This TCR beta chain was captured in a study of cytomegalovirus exposure and HLA in healthy donors. Of note for this clone: Its target is unknown.

From germline, CDR1 is MNHNS and CDR2 SASEGT. The CDR3 is 11 amino acids. 60 Vbeta and 13 Jbeta primers were used in PCR. Method: immunoSEQ multiplex PCR; TCRdb's copy keeps in-frame clones and lacks some. This specimen shows about 70,000 clones; the ten leading clones hold roughly 2.3%. Regarding the study as a whole: The authors excluded some V segments, including TRBV6-2 and TRBV6-3, as indistinguishable. Apparent HLA restriction characterized most CMV-associated TCR beta chains in a later analysis.

This TCR came from a female donor in good health and CMV-seropositive. Sample: PBMCs. V is TRBV6-1 and J is TRBJ2-7, with D possibly TRBD1 on 5 matching bases. CDR3 loop: CAAGRSYEQYF. The CDR3 DNA reads TGTGCAGCAGGGCGCTCCTACGAGCAGTACTTC.